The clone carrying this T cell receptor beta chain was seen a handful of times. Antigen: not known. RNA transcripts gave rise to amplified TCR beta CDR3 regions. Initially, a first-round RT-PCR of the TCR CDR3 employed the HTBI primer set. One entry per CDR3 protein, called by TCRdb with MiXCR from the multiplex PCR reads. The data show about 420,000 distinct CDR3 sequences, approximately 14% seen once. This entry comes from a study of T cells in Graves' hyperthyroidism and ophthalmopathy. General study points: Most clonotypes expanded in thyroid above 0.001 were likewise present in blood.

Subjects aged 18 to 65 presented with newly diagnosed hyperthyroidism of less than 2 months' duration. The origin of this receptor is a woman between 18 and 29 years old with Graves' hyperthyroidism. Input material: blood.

The CDR3 sequence is CASSGQGENEKLFF. The CDR3 nucleotides are TGTGCCAGCAGCGGACAGGGAGAGAATGAAAAACTGTTTTTT. This chain connects TRBV9 to TRBJ1-4, with 7 nucleotides matching TRBD1. The CDR3 is made up of 14 amino acids. V lost 3 bases to trimming and J lost 5 bases; unmatched junction nucleotides: 4. The germline V gene encodes CDR1 SGDLS and CDR2 YYNGEE.